These 28 T cell receptor beta chains were sequenced from one sample in a study of T cells in localized non-small cell lung cancer. TCRdb keeps only in-frame clones here, not all; method: immunoSEQ multiplex PCR. The table shows 1,500 to 2,000 clones, with less than 25% occurring only once. The source was normal lung tissue next to the tumor, collected before any cancer treatment. All receptors derive from a woman aged 40 to 75 with stage II squamous cell lung carcinoma.

The chain has TRBV19 and TRBJ2-7, with a possible D match to TRBD1 (5 bases). The germline V and J ends were trimmed by 2 bases and 0 bases, with 11 bases remaining between them. This CDR3 is 15 amino acids long. Per germline, CDR1 LNHDA and CDR2 SQIVND (reference sequence). CDR3 nucleotides: TGTGCCAGTAGTATATCCGGACAAAGCTCCTACGAGCAGTACTTC. This gives the protein CASSISGQSSYEQYF.

Sample share makes this clone medium-sized. The CDR3 sequence is CASSASPSGGTNEQFF. The CDR3 DNA is TGTGCCAGCAGCGCCAGCCCTAGCGGGGGAACCAATGAGCAGTTCTTC. The chain combines TRBV9 with TRBJ2-1; 10 positions match TRBD2. With V trimmed by 3 bases and J by 6 bases, 9 bases remained unmatched. The germline V gene encodes CDR1 SGDLS and CDR2 YYNGEE. This CDR3 region has 16 residues. The whole variable domain, filled in from reference TRBV9 and TRBJ2-1, reads DSGVTQTPKHLITATGQRVTLRCSPRSGDLSVYWYQQSLDQGLQFLIQYYNGEERAKGNILERFSAQQFPDLHSELNLSSLELGDSALYFCASSASPSGGTNEQFFGPGTRLTVL.

CDR3 region: CASSPNSGRAGETQYF. Here the CDR3 DNA reads TGTGCCAGCAGCCCTAATAGCGGGAGGGCCGGAGAGACCCAGTACTTC. V is TRBV11-3 and J is TRBJ2-5; 11 nucleotides align to TRBD2. The trim removed 5 bases at V and 4 bases at J, leaving 9 bases unmatched. Germline-derived CDR1 and CDR2 are SGHNT and YENEEA. The CDR3 length is 16 residues.

CDR3: CASSRAPGLAGGGQETQYF. The DNA for the CDR3 is TGTGCCAGCAGCCGGGCCCCGGGACTAGCGGGAGGCGGGCAAGAGACCCAGTACTTC. The chain has TRBV11-3 and TRBJ2-5; TRBD2 agrees at 15 bases. The CDR3 runs 19 residues. Germline V gene lookup returns CDR1 SGHNT and CDR2 YENEEA. J gave up 2 bases and V 5 bases, and 12 bases lay outside the gene matches. The full variable domain, rest sourced from reference TRBV11-3 and TRBJ2-5, is EAGVVQSPRYKIIEKKQPVAFWCNPISGHNTLYWYLQNLGQGPELLIRYENEEAVDDSQLPKDRFSAERLKGVDSTLKIQPAELGDSAVYLCASSRAPGLAGGGQETQYFGPGTRLLVL.

This clone was picked up a small number of times. J is TRBJ2-2 and V is TRBV11-3; D is undetermined. The germline V gene has CDR1 SGHNT and CDR2 YENEEA. The CDR3 runs 14 residues. The V and J ends lost 5 bases and 4 bases respectively, with 11 bases between them. CDR3 in amino acids: CASSRIVATGELFF. CDR3 sequence (DNA): TGTGCCAGCAGCCGAATAGTCGCCACCGGGGAGCTGTTTTTT.

This clone was detected a few times. The rearrangement links TRBV30 to TRBJ2-5; the D gene is possibly TRBD1 (6 bases). CDR1 is GTSNPN and CDR2 is SVGIG in the germline V gene (reference sequence). Trimming removed 1 base from V and 6 bases from J, with 15 bases in between. The CDR3 runs 14 residues. The DNA for the CDR3 is TGTGCCTGGAGTGCTGGGGGCGGGCTAAAGACCCAGTACTTC. Protein sequence: CAWSAGGGLKTQYF.

A few counts support this clone. The chain uses TRBV11-3 and TRBJ2-2, with TRBD2 matching over 8 bases. CDR1 and CDR2 from the germline V gene are SGHNT and YENEEA. CDR3 length: 17 amino acids. The J segment lost 4 bases and the V segment lost 5 bases, leaving 12 bases of the junction unmatched. The CDR3 nucleotides are TGTGCCAGCAGCCAAGGGGATAGCGGGGTATCCACCGGGGAGCTGTTTTTT. Residues: CASSQGDSGVSTGELFF.

A few counts support this clone. The chain has TRBV9 and TRBJ1-4, with TRBD1 identical over 10 bases. CDR1 SGDLS and CDR2 YYNGEE come from the germline V gene. With 4 bases clipped from V and 8 bases from J, the junction kept 5 bases outside the gene matches. The CDR3 is made up of 14 amino acids. The CDR3 bases are TGTGCCAGCAGCCGGGGACAGGGGAACGAAAAACTGTTTTTT. Translation: CASSRGQGNEKLFF.

This clone occurred a few times. The rearrangement joins TRBV19 to TRBJ2-2, with D possibly being TRBD1 or TRBD2 (5 bases each). Germline-derived CDR1 and CDR2 are LNHDA and SQIVND (reference sequence). The V gene lost 7 bases and the J gene lost 4 bases, with 28 bases spanning the gap. This CDR3 spans 19 amino acids. Here the CDR3 DNA reads TGTGCCAGTATGCTCTTGGCGAGGGGTAGCCCAAGCCCCACCGGGGAGCTGTTTTTT. Protein product: CASMLLARGSPSPTGELFF.

The chain employs TRBV30 and TRBJ1-2; D unclear. Germline CDR1 reads GTSNPN; CDR2 reads SVGIG (reference sequence). The CDR3 totals 11 residues. V was shortened by 4 bases and J by 2 bases, with 5 bases between the two germline ends. CDR3 sequence (DNA): TGTGCCTGGATGGGGAACTATGGCTACACCTTC. It codes for CAWMGNYGYTF.

This chain uses TRBV28 with TRBJ1-5; the D gene is possibly TRBD1 (6 bases). This CDR3 spans 12 amino acids. Trimming pared 8 bases from V and 4 bases from J, leaving 9 bases between. CDR1 MDHEN and CDR2 SYDVKM come from the germline V gene. In DNA form, the CDR3 reads TGTGCCAGCCGGCAGGGGAATCAGCCCCAGCATTTT. Its protein product is CASRQGNQPQHF. The variable domain in full, completed from reference TRBV28 and TRBJ1-5, reads DVKVTQSSRYLVKRTGEKVFLECVQDMDHENMFWYRQDPGLGLRLIYFSYDVKMKEKGDIPEGYSVSREKKERFSLILESASTNQTSMYLCASRQGNQPQHFGDGTRLSIL.

The rearrangement joins TRBV19 to TRBJ1-2; TRBD1 agrees at 12 bases. V lost 3 bases, J lost 11 bases, and 7 bases stayed unmatched. The CDR3 runs to 14 residues. Germline V gene data show CDR1 as LNHDA and CDR2 as SQIVND (reference sequence). CDR3: CASSIPGTGGRYTF. CDR3 sequence (DNA): TGTGCCAGTAGTATTCCCGGGACAGGGGGCCGGTACACCTTC.

V is TRBV5-3 and J is TRBJ1-5; D may be TRBD1 (6 bases). TRBV5-3 is an ORF, and what it does is uncertain. This CDR3 is 15 amino acids long. V shed 1 base and J shed 1 base, with 9 bases lying between them. This CDR3 is CARSLSGQSNQPQHF. CDR3 in DNA: TGTGCCAGAAGCTTGTCTGGACAGAGCAATCAGCCCCAGCATTTT.

This clone was recorded a few times. The chain is built from TRBV6-8 and TRBJ2-2, with 7 bases fitting TRBD1. CDR1 MNHGY and CDR2 SAAAGT come from the germline V gene. V lost 4 bases and J lost 1; bases outside the gene matches: 3. This CDR3 has 15 residues. The CDR3 loop reads CASSLTGRNTGELFF. In DNA, the CDR3 is TGTGCCAGCAGTTTGACAGGGAGGAACACCGGGGAGCTGTTTTTT.

The chain recombines TRBV5-1 with TRBJ1-3; D is ambiguous. The V end was cut by 1 base, the J end by 1 base, with 6 bases between. This CDR3 is built from 14 residues. Germline-derived CDR1 and CDR2 are SGHRS and YFSETQ. The CDR3 reads CASSLWGSGNTIYF. CDR3 bases: TGCGCCAGCAGCTTGTGGGGATCTGGAAACACCATATATTTT.

This clone was recorded a few times. The V call is TRBV11-3, the J call TRBJ2-5; 15 bases align to TRBD2. The V gene's germline CDR1 is SGHNT and CDR2 YENEEA. Unmatched junction bases numbered 3, after V lost 5 bases and J lost 2 bases. This CDR3 has 16 amino acids. This CDR3 reads CASSLGLAGGQETQYF. The CDR3 DNA reads as TGTGCCAGCAGCCTTGGACTAGCGGGAGGGCAAGAGACCCAGTACTTC.

V usage is TRBV7-5 and J usage is TRBJ2-6; the D segment call TRBD2 is taken from the table without a DNA check. TRBV7-5 is noted as a pseudogene. The CDR3 sequence is 15 residues long. Here the CDR3 DNA reads TGTGCCAGCAGCCGGGGGGGTTCTGGGGCCAACGTCCTGACTTTC. Its translation is CASSRGGSGANVLTF.

This clone was counted a few times. The chain uses TRBV11-3 and TRBJ2-7; D not certain. Germline values: CDR1 SGHNT, CDR2 YENEEA. The germline V and J ends were trimmed by 5 bases and 1 base, with 15 bases remaining between them. CDR3 length: 15 amino acids. CDR3 sequence (DNA): TGTGCCAGCAGCCAAACGGGCGGCCGGTCCTACGAGCAGTACTTC. It is translated as CASSQTGGRSYEQYF.

This clone was seen only a few times. The chain is built from TRBV11-3 and TRBJ1-3, with D possibly matching TRBD1 (5 bases). The V end lost 4 bases, the J end lost 4 bases, and 11 bases lay between the germline ends. Germline V gives CDR1 SGHNT, CDR2 YENEEA. The CDR3 is 14 residues long. Here the CDR3 DNA reads TGTGCCAGCAGCTCCGGGACCGCCGGAAACACCATATATTTT. This codes for CASSSGTAGNTIYF.

This clone appeared a few times. V and J are TRBV14 and TRBJ1-1; the D is unclear. The V end lost 1 base, the J end lost 0 bases, and 6 bases lay between the germline ends. The CDR3 has 14 amino acids. Germline V CDR1 and CDR2: SGHDN, FVKESK. Here the CDR3 reads CASSQGQLNTEAFF. CDR3 DNA: TGTGCCAGCAGCCAAGGACAACTGAACACTGAAGCTTTCTTT.

The rearrangement links TRBV14 to TRBJ1-3; D is unresolved. Trimming left V 4 bases short and J 2 bases short, with 9 bases between. The CDR3 length is 14 residues. Germline V gene data show CDR1 as SGHDN and CDR2 as FVKESK. The CDR3 DNA sequence: TGTGCCAGCAGCCCACTCGGACCTGGAAACACCATATATTTT. Its protein product is CASSPLGPGNTIYF.

CDR3 residues: CASSEASGTGADTQYF. As DNA, the CDR3 is TGTGCCAGCAGTGAAGCTTCCGGGACAGGGGCAGATACGCAGTATTTT. The V gene is TRBV6-7, the J gene TRBJ2-3, with TRBD1 identical over 10 bases. TRBV6-7 is marked as an open reading frame, function uncertain. Trimming removed 5 bases from V and 4 bases from J; junction bases left unmatched: 9. There are 16 residues in the CDR3.

This chain uses TRBV30 with TRBJ2-6, with D perhaps matching TRBD1 or TRBD2 (5 bases each). The length of the CDR3 is 15 residues. Trimming removed 7 bases from V and 6 bases from J, with 19 bases in between. Per the germline V gene, CDR1 is GTSNPN and CDR2 is SVGIG (reference sequence). The chain's CDR3 is CAFARDLSKANVLTF. The DNA for the CDR3 is TGTGCCTTCGCCCGGGACCTCTCCAAGGCCAACGTCCTGACTTTC. Full variable domain (rest looked up from reference TRBV30 and TRBJ2-6): SQTIHQWPATLVQPVGSPLSLECTVEGTSNPNLYWYRQAAGRGLQLLFYSVGIGQISSEVPQNLSASRPQDRQFILSSKKLLLSDSGFYLCAFARDLSKANVLTFGAGSRLTVL.

This clone was recorded a few times. The V call is TRBV11-3, the J call TRBJ2-1; D remains ambiguous. In germline, CDR1 is SGHNT, CDR2 YENEEA. This CDR3 is built from 15 residues. Trimming removed 3 bases from V and 0 bases from J, with 9 bases in between. The CDR3 spells CASSLESSSYNEQFF. CDR3 in DNA: TGTGCCAGCAGCTTGGAGTCTAGCTCCTACAATGAGCAGTTCTTC.

This clone was observed a few times. The V gene is TRBV7-2, the J gene TRBJ1-1; the D is unclear. The CDR3 is 13 amino acids. The V end was cut by 5 bases, the J end by 7 bases, with 14 bases between. CDR1 SGHTA and CDR2 FQGNSA come from the germline V gene. CDR3 protein: CASSPEGYGEAFF. The CDR3 DNA reads as TGTGCCAGCAGCCCCGAAGGATACGGTGAAGCTTTCTTT.

The rearrangement joins TRBV6-7 to TRBJ2-4; 13 bases fit TRBD2. TRBV6-7 is reported as an ORF; its role is uncertain. Trimming cost V 2 bases and J 0 bases; bases outside gene matches: 13. The CDR3 is made up of 21 amino acids. The CDR3 here is CASSYGPAGLAGELAKNIQYF. DNA for the CDR3: TGTGCCAGCAGTTACGGGCCCGCCGGACTAGCGGGGGAACTAGCCAAAAACATTCAGTACTTC.

A few counts support this clone. The chain joins TRBV19 to TRBJ2-7, with 7 positions matching TRBD2. This CDR3 has 16 amino acids. V lost 6 bases, J lost 0 bases, and 11 bases stayed unmatched. The V gene's germline CDR1 is LNHDA and CDR2 SQIVND (reference sequence). The CDR3 DNA follows: TGTGCCAGTAGCCACAATCCGGGAGGCTCCTCCTACGAGCAGTACTTC. This sequence encodes CASSHNPGGSSYEQYF.

This clone was counted only a few times. This chain joins TRBV10-3 and TRBJ1-4, with D perhaps matching TRBD1 (5 bases). The germline V and J ends were trimmed by 0 bases and 10 bases, with 15 bases remaining between them. There are 15 residues in the CDR3. Germline V gene lookup returns CDR1 ENHRY and CDR2 SYGVKD. As DNA, the CDR3 is TGTGCCATCAGTGAGTCAGGGGCCCCGCGGGGAAAACTGTTTTTT. This sequence encodes CAISESGAPRGKLFF.